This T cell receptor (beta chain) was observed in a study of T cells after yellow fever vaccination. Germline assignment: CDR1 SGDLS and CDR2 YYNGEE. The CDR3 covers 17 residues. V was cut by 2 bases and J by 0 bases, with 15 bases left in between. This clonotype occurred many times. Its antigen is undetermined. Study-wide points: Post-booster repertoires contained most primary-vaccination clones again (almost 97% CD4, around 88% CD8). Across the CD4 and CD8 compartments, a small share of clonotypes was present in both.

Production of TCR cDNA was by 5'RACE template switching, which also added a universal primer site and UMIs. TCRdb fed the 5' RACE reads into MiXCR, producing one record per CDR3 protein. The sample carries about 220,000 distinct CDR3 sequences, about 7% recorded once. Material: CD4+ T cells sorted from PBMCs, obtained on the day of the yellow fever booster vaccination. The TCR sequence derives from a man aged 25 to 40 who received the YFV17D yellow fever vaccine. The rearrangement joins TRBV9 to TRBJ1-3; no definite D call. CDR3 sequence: CASSVRPLGSSGNTIYF. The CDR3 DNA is TGTGCCAGCAGCGTCCGCCCTTTGGGGAGCTCTGGAAACACCATATATTTT.